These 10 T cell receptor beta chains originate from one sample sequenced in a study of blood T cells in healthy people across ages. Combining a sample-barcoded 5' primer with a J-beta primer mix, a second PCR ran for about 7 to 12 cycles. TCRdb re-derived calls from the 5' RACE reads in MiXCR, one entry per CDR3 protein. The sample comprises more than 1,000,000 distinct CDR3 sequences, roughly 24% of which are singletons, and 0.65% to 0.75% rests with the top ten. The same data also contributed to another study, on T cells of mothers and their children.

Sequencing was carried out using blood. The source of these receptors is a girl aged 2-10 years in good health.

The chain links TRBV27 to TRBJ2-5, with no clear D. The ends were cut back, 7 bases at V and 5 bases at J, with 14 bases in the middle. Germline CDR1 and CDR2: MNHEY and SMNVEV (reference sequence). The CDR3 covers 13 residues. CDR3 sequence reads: CASMGPSRETQYF. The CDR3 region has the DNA TGTGCCAGCATGGGTCCTTCCCGGGAGACCCAGTACTTC.

Written as DNA, the CDR3 is TGCGCCAGCAGCTCTGGACAGGGGGCAAAACTGTTTTTT. Encoded protein: CASSSGQGAKLFF. The chain has TRBV5-1 and TRBJ1-4, with 11 nucleotides matching TRBD1. This CDR3 has 13 residues. From germline, CDR1 is SGHRS and CDR2 YFSETQ. V shed 3 bases, J shed 10 bases, and the junction held 2 bases outside the gene matches.

CDR3 region: CASSFRTSGSETQYF. The CDR3 nucleotides read TGTGCCAGCAGTTTTAGGACTAGCGGGAGTGAGACCCAGTACTTC. This sequence joins TRBV6-2 or TRBV6-3 and TRBJ2-5; 13 bases agree with TRBD2. The V gene end was trimmed by 4 bases and the J gene end by 5 bases; junction bases not matched to a gene: 4. This CDR3 has 15 amino acids. In germline, CDR1 is MNHEY, CDR2 SVGEGT.

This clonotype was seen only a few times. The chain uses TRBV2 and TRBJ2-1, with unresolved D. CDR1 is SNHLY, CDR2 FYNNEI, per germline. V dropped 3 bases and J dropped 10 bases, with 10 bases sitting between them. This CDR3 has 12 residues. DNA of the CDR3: TGTGCCAGCAGTGATGTGGGGATGGAGCAGTTCTTC. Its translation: CASSDVGMEQFF. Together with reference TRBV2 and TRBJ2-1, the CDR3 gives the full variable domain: EPEVTQTPSHQVTQMGQEVILRCVPISNHLYFYWYRQILGQKVEFLVSFYNNEISEKSEIFDDQFSVERPDGSNFTLKIRSTKLEDSAMYFCASSDVGMEQFFGPGTRLTVL.

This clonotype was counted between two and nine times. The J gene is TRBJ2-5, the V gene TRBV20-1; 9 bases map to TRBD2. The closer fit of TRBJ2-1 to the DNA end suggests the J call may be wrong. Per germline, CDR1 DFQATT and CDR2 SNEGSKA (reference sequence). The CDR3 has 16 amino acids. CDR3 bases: TGCAGTGCTAGAGATGCATCGGGACTAGCCTTCAATGAGCAGTTCTTC. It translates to CSARDASGLAFNEQFF.

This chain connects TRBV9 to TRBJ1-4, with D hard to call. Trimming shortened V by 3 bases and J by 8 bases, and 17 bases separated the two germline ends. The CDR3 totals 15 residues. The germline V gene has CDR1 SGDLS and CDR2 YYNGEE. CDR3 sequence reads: CASSAHTQTEEKLFF. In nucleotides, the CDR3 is TGTGCCAGCAGCGCTCATACCCAGACGGAGGAAAAACTGTTTTTT.

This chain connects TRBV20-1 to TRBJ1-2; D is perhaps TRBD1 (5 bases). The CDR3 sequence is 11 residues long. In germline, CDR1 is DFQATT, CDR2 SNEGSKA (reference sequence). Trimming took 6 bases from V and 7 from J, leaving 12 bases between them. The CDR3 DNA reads TGCAGTGCGCGACGGGACGCTGGCTACACCTTC. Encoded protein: CSARRDAGYTF.

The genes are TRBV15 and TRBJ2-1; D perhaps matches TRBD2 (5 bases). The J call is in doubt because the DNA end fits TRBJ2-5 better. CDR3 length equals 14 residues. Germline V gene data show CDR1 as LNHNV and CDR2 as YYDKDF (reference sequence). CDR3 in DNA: TGTGCCACCAGCAGAGATGACGGGATGGAGACCCAGTACTTC. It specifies CATSRDDGMETQYF.

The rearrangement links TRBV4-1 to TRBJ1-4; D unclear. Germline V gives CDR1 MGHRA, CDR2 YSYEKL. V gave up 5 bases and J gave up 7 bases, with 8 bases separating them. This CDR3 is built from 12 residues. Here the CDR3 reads CASSYIREKLFF. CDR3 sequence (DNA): TGCGCCAGCAGCTATATCCGTGAAAAACTGTTTTTT.

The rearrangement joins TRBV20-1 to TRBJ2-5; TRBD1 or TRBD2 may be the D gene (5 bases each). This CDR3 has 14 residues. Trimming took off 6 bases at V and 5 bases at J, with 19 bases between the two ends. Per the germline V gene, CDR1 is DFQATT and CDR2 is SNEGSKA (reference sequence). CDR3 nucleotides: TGCAGTGCGGATGAACTTCCAGGGACGGAGACCCAGTACTTC. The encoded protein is CSADELPGTETQYF.